This T cell receptor (beta chain) emerged from a study of response to subunit inactivated influenza vaccine. TCRdb independently ran MiXCR on the RT-PCR reads; one entry per CDR3 protein. The sample yields roughly 190,000 distinct CDR3 sequences, around 12% seen once. These data also formed part of another study, on T cells expressing NK-cell markers. From that study: For TCR beta, cDNA was produced by 5'RACE template switching with UMIs. Underlying the TCR beta repertoires were sorted CD3+CD56+NKG2C+, CD3+CD56+NKG2C- and CD3+CD56-NKG2C+ T cells. There were seven HCMV-seropositive donors and one seronegative donor among the eight sequenced.

This clonotype was obtained from a man aged 50 to 59 who received an inactivated influenza vaccine. The sequenced sample was CD8+ T cells sorted from PBMCs, obtained approximately 12 days after vaccination.

In DNA, the CDR3 is TGCGCCAGCAGCCAAGATTATGGGGCGACAAGTGGCTACACCTTC. This encodes CASSQDYGATSGYTF. This chain uses TRBV4-3 with TRBJ1-2, with D maybe TRBD1 (5 bases). V shed 0 bases and J shed 7 bases, with 15 bases lying between them. This CDR3 is 15 amino acids long. Germline assignment: CDR1 LGHNA and CDR2 YSLEER.